This TCR beta chain was sequenced for a study of neurological immune-mediated disorders. Turning to the study itself: Within the group of around 35 multiple sclerosis patients, approximately 30 were relapsing-remitting, while 3 were secondary progressive.

V was pared by 5 bases and J by 9 bases, with 9 bases of the junction left unmatched. The CDR3 spans 16 residues. In TCRdb, the 5' RACE reads were re-called with MiXCR into one record per CDR3 protein. The sample has about 74,000 distinct CDR3 sequences, roughly 5% seen once. Preparation of the unsorted libraries drew on 2 million PBMCs stored at -80 C. The receptor comes from a young man with multiple sclerosis. This rearrangement joins TRBV12-3 or TRBV12-4 to TRBJ2-1; 14 bases align to TRBD2. The source material was PBMCs. The CDR3 DNA reads as TGTGCCAGCAGTCCGGGGACTAGCGGGGGCCTAACTGAGCAGTTCTTC. As protein: CASSPGTSGGLTEQFF.